This T cell receptor beta chain was documented in a study of cytotoxic CD8 clonotypes in ibrutinib-treated CLL. Points from the study as a whole: Public clonotypes were seen rarely and were contracted or stable on treatment.

About this clone itself: Its antigen is unidentified.

With cryopreserved PBMCs as the source, around 2 micrograms of genomic DNA went to TCR beta libraries. Method: immunoSEQ multiplex PCR; TCRdb's copy keeps in-frame clones and lacks some. Of 100,000 to 150,000 clones in the sample, 70% to 90% are singletons; the top ten hold roughly 2%. CDR1 and CDR2 (germline): SGHTA, FQGTGA. The CDR3 contains 16 residues. V shed 5 bases and J 2 bases; nucleotides not matched to a gene: 10. Sequenced material: PBMCs, taken after 24 months of ibrutinib treatment. The receptor was isolated from a human donor with chronic lymphocytic leukemia. The chain has TRBV7-3 and TRBJ2-3; 7 bases are shared with TRBD1. CDR3 sequence (DNA): TGTGCCAGCAGCAGATCCGGGACAGAAGTCACAGATACGCAGTATTTT. Protein product: CASSRSGTEVTDTQYF.